Each of the 13 T cell receptor beta chains below was sequenced from the same sample in a study of a mutant IDH1 vaccine in newly diagnosed glioma. The sample's time point: week 11, during vaccination. A 20-mer mutant IDH1 peptide at 300 ug was injected subcutaneously with topical imiquimod. These receptors lack a known antigen. The table came from immunoSEQ multiplex PCR; TCRdb's copy has only in-frame clones and leaves some out. Here the sample spans 40,000 or so clones, roughly 84% being singletons. This specimen consisted of PBMCs, obtained from a glioma patient whose treatment included an IDH1 peptide vaccine. Every receptor here comes from a man aged 35 to 55 with glioma.

The chain employs TRBV5-1 and TRBJ2-7; no clear D. Germline V gene sequence: CDR1 SGHRS, CDR2 YFSETQ. This CDR3 is built from 14 residues. The germline V and J ends were trimmed by 0 bases and 1 base, with 8 bases remaining between them. CDR3 sequence (DNA): TGCGCCAGCAGCTTGGGAGGCGGATCCTACGAGCAGTACTTC. It is translated as CASSLGGGSYEQYF.

This rearrangement joins TRBV5-6 to TRBJ2-7; D unresolved. CDR3 length: 13 residues. The ends were cut back, 2 bases at V and 4 bases at J, with 10 bases in the middle. Germline V CDR1 and CDR2: SGHDT, YYEEEE. The DNA of the CDR3 is TGTGCCAGCAGCTTATCAGCGACGTACGAGCAGTACTTC. The encoded protein is CASSLSATYEQYF.

This chain uses TRBV13 with TRBJ2-5; D gene uncertain. The CDR3 totals 13 residues. Trimming removed 1 base from V and 0 bases from J, with 3 bases in between. Germline assignment: CDR1 PRHDT and CDR2 FYEKMQ (reference sequence). For the CDR3, the DNA is TGTGCCAGCAGCTTAGTTAACCAAGAGACCCAGTACTTC. Translated: CASSLVNQETQYF. Full variable domain (rest looked up from reference TRBV13 and TRBJ2-5): AAGVIQSPRHLIKEKRETATLKCYPIPRHDTVYWYQQGPGQDPQFLISFYEKMQSDKGSIPDRFSAQQFSDYHSELNMSSLELGDSALYFCASSLVNQETQYFGPGTRLLVL.

The chain employs TRBV11-2 and TRBJ2-1; the D call may be TRBD1 or TRBD2 (5 bases each). V shed 1 base and J shed 3 bases, with 7 bases lying between them. CDR3 length: 14 amino acids. CDR1 is SGHAT, CDR2 FQNNGV, per germline. The CDR3 sequence: CASSLGGYYNEQFF. The CDR3 DNA is TGTGCCAGCAGCTTAGGGGGGTACTACAATGAGCAGTTCTTC.

This chain joins TRBV18 and TRBJ2-2; D is ambiguous. The CDR3 spans 12 residues. V was clipped by 6 bases and J by 10 bases, with 12 bases between them. The germline gives CDR1 KGHSH, CDR2 LQKENI. CDR3 sequence: CASSPGPSELFF. CDR3 DNA sequence: TGTGCCAGCTCGCCGGGCCCCTCGGAGCTGTTTTTT.

The CDR3, as DNA: TGTGCCAGCAGTGACGTCGGTAGCGGGAGGACGTACAATGAGCAGTTCTTC. Its translation is CASSDVGSGRTYNEQFF. V and J are TRBV2 and TRBJ2-1; the match to TRBD2 covers 10 bases. Germline V lookup: CDR1 SNHLY, CDR2 FYNNEI. The CDR3 extends over 17 amino acids. J gave up 4 bases and V 3 bases, and 9 bases lay outside the gene matches.

This chain uses TRBV2 with TRBJ1-4; D possibly corresponds to TRBD1 (5 bases). Per germline, CDR1 SNHLY and CDR2 FYNNEI. The length of the CDR3 is 13 residues. The V end was cut by 6 bases, the J end by 8 bases, with 13 bases between. This CDR3 is CASSRGPWEKLFF. The CDR3 DNA reads TGTGCCAGCAGCCGGGGCCCCTGGGAAAAACTGTTTTTT.

The V gene is TRBV7-8, the J gene TRBJ2-5; the match to TRBD2 covers 9 bases. Germline CDR1 SGHVS, CDR2 FQNEAQ. The CDR3 has 15 residues. V was clipped by 2 bases and J by 4 bases; unmatched bases: 5. This chain's CDR3 is CASSLLGREGETQYF. For the CDR3, the DNA is TGTGCCAGCAGCTTATTGGGGCGGGAGGGAGAGACCCAGTACTTC.

The V and J genes are TRBV6-4 and TRBJ2-2; unclear D gene. In germline, CDR1 is MRHNA, CDR2 SNTAGT. This CDR3 spans 15 amino acids. Trimming pared 4 bases from V and 0 bases from J, leaving 9 bases between. CDR3 bases: TGTGCCAGCAGTGCAGCTAGTCCGAACACCGGGGAGCTGTTTTTT. Its protein product is CASSAASPNTGELFF.

This rearrangement joins TRBV7-2 to TRBJ1-1, with a weak D call TRBD1 (6 bases). This CDR3 has 16 amino acids. V dropped 1 base and J dropped 4 bases, with 16 bases sitting between them. The germline V gene encodes CDR1 SGHTA and CDR2 FQGNSA. The CDR3, as DNA: TGTGCCAGCAGCTTAGTATCGGGGGGAGGGGGCACTGAAGCTTTCTTT. This sequence encodes CASSLVSGGGGTEAFF.

This chain uses TRBV5-1 with TRBJ2-5; weak D call: TRBD2 (5 bases). Trimming pared 5 bases from V and 5 bases from J, leaving 16 bases between. The CDR3 is 14 residues long. Germline V CDR1 and CDR2: SGHRS, YFSETQ. For the CDR3, the DNA is TGCGCCAGCAGTTCTTATTCCCCGGGGGAGACCCAGTACTTC. Translation: CASSSYSPGETQYF.

The chain couples TRBV5-1 to TRBJ2-3; 7 bases are shared with TRBD2. Germline CDR1 and CDR2: SGHRS and YFSETQ. CDR3 length equals 15 residues. The junction had 6 bases not matched to a gene; V was cut back by 4 bases and J by 1 base. CDR3 DNA: TGCGCCAGCAGCCCCCTAACTAGCGGCACAGATACGCAGTATTTT. It specifies CASSPLTSGTDTQYF.

The rearrangement uses TRBV11-3 and TRBJ2-7; D gene ambiguous. The CDR3 is made up of 13 amino acids. Germline V gene data show CDR1 as SGHNT and CDR2 as YENEEA. The germline V and J ends were trimmed by 1 base and 0 bases, with 4 bases remaining between them. The CDR3 DNA reads as TGTGCCAGCAGCTTAGGGGGCTCCTACGAGCAGTACTTC. This gives the protein CASSLGGSYEQYF.